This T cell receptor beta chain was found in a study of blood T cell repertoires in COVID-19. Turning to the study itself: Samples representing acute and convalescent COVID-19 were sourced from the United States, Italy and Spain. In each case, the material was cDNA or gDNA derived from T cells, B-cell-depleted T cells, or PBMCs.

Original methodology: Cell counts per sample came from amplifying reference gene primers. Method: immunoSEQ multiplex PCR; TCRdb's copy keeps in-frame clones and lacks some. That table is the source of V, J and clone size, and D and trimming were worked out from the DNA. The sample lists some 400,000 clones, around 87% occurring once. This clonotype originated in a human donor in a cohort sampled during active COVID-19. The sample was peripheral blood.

DNA for the CDR3: TGTGCCAGCAGTATTCAGGGACAGAGCACAGATACGCAGTATTTT. Residues: CASSIQGQSTDTQYF. This chain uses TRBV6-5 with TRBJ2-3; 7 bases are shared with TRBD1. V shed 5 bases and J 0 bases; nucleotides not matched to a gene: 5. In germline, CDR1 is MNHEY, CDR2 SVGAGI. The CDR3 has 15 amino acids.